This T cell receptor beta chain was identified during a study of blood T cell repertoires in COVID-19. Measured with immunoSEQ multiplex PCR; TCRdb has only the in-frame clones, and not every one. Of 150,000 to 200,000 clones listed, approximately 86% are singletons. Germline CDR1 reads KGHDR; CDR2 reads SFDVKD. The germline V and J ends were trimmed by 5 bases and 7 bases, with 11 bases remaining between them. The CDR3 totals 12 residues. The rearrangement links TRBV24-1 to TRBJ2-7; the D is unclear. The TCR originated in an elderly woman with COVID-19, enrolled during active disease. Sequences were obtained from peripheral blood. The CDR3 sequence: CATSGPTREQYF. The CDR3 bases are TGTGCCACCAGTGGCCCCACTCGGGAGCAGTACTTC.